This entry lists 21 T cell receptor beta chains sequenced from one sample in a study of shared clonotypes between healthy human individuals (dated by TCRdb to between 2020 and 2021). The method was the immunoSEQ multiplex PCR assay. Not all clones reach the TCRdb copy of this immuneACCESS table, which keeps in-frame sequences only. Checked studies attribute under half of the gap to unresolved V genes and leave the rest unexplained. The sample data list approximately 500,000 clones, and 90% to 97% of these were observed just once. The ten largest clones add up to less than 0.06% of the sample. Sequencing was carried out using naive CD4+ T cells sorted from blood. The cell subset or site tag for this specimen amounts to: CD45RA+ positively selected. The source is a woman in her twenties or thirties in good health.

J is TRBJ2-2 and V is TRBV25-1, with a weak D call TRBD1 (5 bases). V was trimmed by 4 bases and J by 7 bases, leaving 13 bases between them. Germline V gene lookup returns CDR1 MGHDK and CDR2 SYGVNS. This CDR3 spans 14 amino acids. CDR3 nucleotide sequence: TGTGCCAGCAGTGCTCTATGGGGCGGCGGGGAGCTGTTTTTT. It is translated as CASSALWGGGELFF.

The chain is built from TRBV5-4 and TRBJ2-7, with 10 bases identical to TRBD1. With V trimmed by 4 bases and J by 4 bases, 5 bases remained unmatched. Germline V gene data show CDR1 as SGHNT and CDR2 as YYREEE (reference sequence). The CDR3 consists of 14 residues. The CDR3 coding sequence is TGTGCCAGCAGCCCCTGGGACAGGGGTTACGAGCAGTACTTC. It is translated as CASSPWDRGYEQYF.

The V and J genes are TRBV7-9 and TRBJ2-5, with D unclear. The last part of the DNA fits TRBJ2-7 better; the J call may be wrong. Germline CDR1 SEHNR, CDR2 FQNEAQ (reference sequence). The CDR3 is made up of 16 amino acids. In DNA form, the CDR3 reads TGTGCCAGCAGCCCCCGGGCACCCTCGAGCTCCTACGAGCAGTACTTC. Translated, it gives CASSPRAPSSSYEQYF.

The CDR3 is CATSRDPFTGYEQFF. The CDR3 DNA reads as TGTGCCACCAGCAGAGACCCCTTCACGGGCTATGAGCAGTTCTTC. The chain is built from TRBV15 and TRBJ2-1, with no clear D. CDR1 and CDR2 from the germline V gene are LNHNV and YYDKDF (reference sequence). CDR3 length equals 15 residues. The V end lost 0 bases, the J end lost 8 bases, and 14 bases lay between the germline ends. Complete variable domain (other parts from reference TRBV15 and TRBJ2-1): DAMVIQNPRYQVTQFGKPVTLSCSQTLNHNVMYWYQQKSSQAPKLLFHYYDKDFNNEADTPDNFQSRRPNTSFCFLDIRSPGLGDTAMYLCATSRDPFTGYEQFFGPGTRLTVL.

The chain carries TRBV19 and TRBJ2-3, with a weak D call TRBD2 (6 bases). The CDR3 contains 15 residues. Germline lookup yields CDR1 LNHDA and CDR2 SQIVND (reference sequence). Trimming removed 2 bases at V and 3 bases at J, with 12 bases between. The CDR3 loop reads CASSIWGSGTDTQYF. In nucleotides, the CDR3 is TGTGCCAGTAGTATATGGGGAAGCGGGACAGATACGCAGTATTTT.

The gene calls are TRBV5-1 and TRBJ2-1; TRBD1 matches 7 bases. The CDR3 spans 14 residues. V gave up 2 bases and J gave up 7 bases; unmatched junction bases: 6. CDR1 is SGHRS and CDR2 is YFSETQ in the germline V gene. The CDR3 DNA follows: TGCGCCAGCAGCTTAACCGGGACAGCGAATGAGCAGTTCTTC. It codes for CASSLTGTANEQFF.

The rearrangement joins TRBV7-9 to TRBJ2-7; 9 bases fit TRBD1. CDR1 is SEHNR and CDR2 is FQNEAQ in the germline V gene (reference sequence). The CDR3 consists of 13 residues. The junction had 4 bases not matched to a gene; V was cut back by 4 bases and J by 6 bases. Here the CDR3 DNA reads TGTGCCAGCAGCTCGGGACAGGGATTCGAGCAGTACTTC. This gives the protein CASSSGQGFEQYF.

The genes are TRBV10-2 and TRBJ2-1; tentative D call: TRBD2 (6 bases). The CDR3 length is 12 residues. Trimming left V 7 bases short and J 3 bases short, with 7 bases between. Germline V CDR1 and CDR2: WSHSY, SAAADI. CDR3 amino acids: CASMDYYNEQFF. In DNA, the CDR3 is TGCGCCAGCATGGACTACTACAATGAGCAGTTCTTC.

V is TRBV4-1 and J is TRBJ2-2, with 7 bases identical to TRBD1. Per the germline V gene, CDR1 is MGHRA and CDR2 is YSYEKL. V gave up 1 base and J gave up 6 bases; unmatched junction bases: 8. The CDR3 sequence is 16 residues long. CDR3 in amino acids: CASSQVRDRDAGELFF. CDR3 in DNA: TGCGCCAGCAGCCAAGTTCGAGACAGGGATGCCGGGGAGCTGTTTTTT.

J is TRBJ2-7 and V is TRBV28, with 9 positions matching TRBD1. The V and J ends lost 10 bases and 6 bases, in that order; junction bases with no gene match: 13. This CDR3 is 14 amino acids long. CDR1 is MDHEN and CDR2 is SYDVKM in the germline V gene. The DNA of the CDR3 is TGTGCCACCTTTTCCCGGGACAGGGAGGTCGAGCAGTACTTC. Translated: CATFSRDREVEQYF.

This sequence joins TRBV2 and TRBJ1-1, with 7 bases that match TRBD1. The germline V gene has CDR1 SNHLY and CDR2 FYNNEI. The CDR3 runs to 14 residues. Trimming removed 5 bases from V and 3 bases from J; junction bases left unmatched: 6. The CDR3 DNA follows: TGTGCCAGCAGTATTCAGGGGGGCGACACTGAAGCTTTCTTT. Encoded protein: CASSIQGGDTEAFF.

The chain has TRBV5-1 and TRBJ1-5, with 9 bases that match TRBD1. There are 16 residues in the CDR3. Germline assignment: CDR1 SGHRS and CDR2 YFSETQ. Unmatched junction bases numbered 4, after V lost 0 bases and J lost 3 bases. The CDR3: CASSLDRTGDNQPQHF. CDR3 nucleotide sequence: TGCGCCAGCAGCTTGGATCGGACAGGGGACAATCAGCCCCAGCATTTT.

The rearrangement uses TRBV28 and TRBJ1-3; maybe TRBD1 (5 bases). Germline CDR1 is MDHEN and CDR2 is SYDVKM. V was clipped by 6 bases and J by 2 bases, with 14 bases between them. CDR3 length: 15 amino acids. The CDR3 spells CASSLTVTTGNTIYF. The CDR3 DNA is TGTGCCAGCAGCCTGACAGTAACAACTGGAAACACCATATATTTT.

The V call is TRBV4-1, the J call TRBJ1-6; TRBD1 matches at 8 bases. J was trimmed by 1 base and V by 3 bases; bases with no gene match: 11. The CDR3 is 19 amino acids. In germline, CDR1 is MGHRA, CDR2 YSYEKL. This CDR3 reads CASSHEAGQGTSYNSPLHF. The CDR3 nucleotides read TGCGCCAGCAGCCACGAAGCCGGACAGGGAACGTCCTATAATTCACCCCTCCACTTT.

This clone was observed a single time. The chain uses TRBV6-1 and TRBJ2-2, with D possibly being TRBD1 or TRBD2 (5 bases each). Germline values: CDR1 MNHNS, CDR2 SASEGT. The CDR3 totals 15 residues. Trimming took off 1 base at V and 7 bases at J, with 13 bases between the two ends. The CDR3 is CASSEDGGLDGELFF. The CDR3 DNA sequence: TGTGCCAGCAGTGAAGATGGGGGATTGGACGGGGAGCTGTTTTTT.

The gene calls are TRBV5-1 and TRBJ1-4; D gene uncertain. Deletions cut 0 bases from V and 8 bases from J, with 14 bases between. Germline V gene sequence: CDR1 SGHRS, CDR2 YFSETQ. The CDR3 length is 15 residues. The CDR3 reads CASSLVGSLGEKLFF. DNA of the CDR3: TGCGCCAGCAGCTTGGTGGGCAGCCTGGGGGAAAAACTGTTTTTT.

The chain is built from TRBV27 and TRBJ1-1; the D is unclear. CDR1 and CDR2 from the germline V gene are MNHEY and SMNVEV (reference sequence). Trimming pared 5 bases from V and 1 base from J, leaving 8 bases between. This CDR3 has 13 amino acids. The CDR3 protein is CASSKIGNTEAFF. In DNA form, the CDR3 reads TGTGCCAGCAGTAAAATCGGGAACACTGAAGCTTTCTTT.

The table lists this clone with a count of one. This chain uses TRBV9 with TRBJ2-5, with D hard to call. Germline values: CDR1 SGDLS, CDR2 YYNGEE. The CDR3 contains 14 residues. V was cut by 0 bases and J by 6 bases, with 12 bases left in between. The CDR3 region has the DNA TGTGCCAGCAGCGTAGCTACCACCCCGAAGACCCAGTACTTC. This codes for CASSVATTPKTQYF.

The chain has TRBV30 and TRBJ1-5; D unresolved. Per germline, CDR1 GTSNPN and CDR2 SVGIG (reference sequence). There are 15 residues in the CDR3. V was shortened by 2 bases and J by 5 bases, with 16 bases between the two germline ends. CDR3 nucleotide sequence: TGTGCCTGGAGTCTCCCCGGGCCTTACTATCAGCCCCAGCATTTT. Encoded protein: CAWSLPGPYYQPQHF.

The chain has TRBV4-1 and TRBJ1-1; a possible D gene is TRBD1 (5 bases). The CDR3 loop spans 14 amino acids. Per the germline V gene, CDR1 is MGHRA and CDR2 is YSYEKL. V was clipped by 3 bases and J by 5 bases, with 13 bases between them. The CDR3 region has the DNA TGCGCCAGCAGCCAGACCAACGGGGGGACTGAAGCTTTCTTT. This sequence encodes CASSQTNGGTEAFF.

The chain has TRBV5-1 and TRBJ2-7; TRBD2 might be the D (6 bases). Germline V lookup: CDR1 SGHRS, CDR2 YFSETQ. This CDR3 region has 13 residues. Trimming took 2 bases from V and 4 from J, leaving 10 bases between them. DNA for the CDR3: TGCGCCAGCAGCTTAACGGGGACTTACGAGCAGTACTTC. Translating it yields CASSLTGTYEQYF.